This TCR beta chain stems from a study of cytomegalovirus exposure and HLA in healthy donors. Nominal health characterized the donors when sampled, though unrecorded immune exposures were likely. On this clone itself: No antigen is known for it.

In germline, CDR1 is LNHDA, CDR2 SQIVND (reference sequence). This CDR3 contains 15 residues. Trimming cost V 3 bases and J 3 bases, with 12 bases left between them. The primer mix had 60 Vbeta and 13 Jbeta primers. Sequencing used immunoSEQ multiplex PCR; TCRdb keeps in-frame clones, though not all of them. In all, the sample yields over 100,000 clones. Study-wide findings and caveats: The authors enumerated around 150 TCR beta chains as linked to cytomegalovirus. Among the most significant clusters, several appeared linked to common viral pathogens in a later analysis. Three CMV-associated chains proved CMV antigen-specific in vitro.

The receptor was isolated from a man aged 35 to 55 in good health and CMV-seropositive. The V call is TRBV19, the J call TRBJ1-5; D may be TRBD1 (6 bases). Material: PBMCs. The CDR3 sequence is CASSISRGNNQPQHF. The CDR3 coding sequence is TGTGCCAGTAGTATTAGCAGGGGTAACAATCAGCCCCAGCATTTT. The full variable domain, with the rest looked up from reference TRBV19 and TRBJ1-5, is DGGITQSPKYLFRKEGQNVTLSCEQNLNHDAMYWYRQDPGQGLRLIYYSQIVNDFQKGDIAEGYSVSREKKESFPLTVTSAQKNPTAFYLCASSISRGNNQPQHFGDGTRLSIL.